The TCR beta chain under discussion was sequenced for a study of T cells in localized non-small cell lung cancer. Findings and limits, study-wide: Uninvolved nearby lung showed the greatest T cell clonality, exceeding that found in tumor. Because researchers sequenced only one region of the tumor, heterogeneity is still possible. Out of the top 100 tumor clones, a median roughly 52 were seen in adjacent lung.

The germline gives CDR1 LNHDA, CDR2 SQIVND (reference sequence). The CDR3 has 14 residues. V shed 5 bases, J shed 0 bases, and the junction held 3 bases outside the gene matches. As regards this clone: The antigen remains unidentified.

Assay: immunoSEQ multiplex PCR; the TCRdb copy retains only in-frame clones and omits some. The data hold 55,000 to 75,000 clones, with roughly nine tenths observed a single time. The receptor's source is a man aged 40 to 75 with stage I lung adenocarcinoma. The V and J genes are TRBV19 and TRBJ2-7; 8 nucleotides line up with TRBD1. Source: peripheral blood, taken before any cancer treatment. The CDR3: CASSSTGGSYEQYF. The CDR3, as DNA: TGTGCCAGTAGTTCTACAGGGGGCTCCTACGAGCAGTACTTC.